Listed below are T cell receptor beta chains from one sample, sequenced in a study of PD-1 and CTLA-4 blockade in melanoma. The protocol was immunoSEQ multiplex PCR, while the TCRdb copy is restricted to in-frame clones and leaves out a portion. The repertoire holds 20,000 or so clones, with around 88% as singletons. The sample here was CD8+ T cells from peripheral blood, taken before anti-PD-1 treatment. The receptors shown here come from a human donor with melanoma. Both conserved end residues are part of each CDR3. Clone size is stated in some rows and not others, as once, few, many or a class when expanded.

TRBV27	TRBJ1-6	.	CASSRYNSPLHF
TRBV19	TRBJ1-2	.	CATTTGDYGYTF
TRBV20-1	TRBJ1-1	.	CSAIHRREAFF
TRBV14	TRBJ2-1	.	CASSRTGEESYNEQFF
TRBV27	TRBJ1-2	.	CASSLSARVDYGYTF
TRBV30	TRBJ1-1	.	CAWSVLAEAFF
TRBV29-1	TRBJ2-1	.	CSVETGGGEQFF
TRBV7-2	TRBJ1-5	.	CASSLGQNQPQHF
TRBV7-6	TRBJ2-7	.	CASSLTGGSYEQYF
TRBV28	TRBJ1-4	.	CASRGWVTNEKLFF
TRBV7-2	TRBJ2-2	.	CASSLERGQTTGELFF
TRBV30	TRBJ1-1	.	CAWSSYGDEAFF
TRBV2	TRBJ2-3	.	CASSHLGLRGASTDTQYF
TRBV13	TRBJ2-7	.	CASSNSGGPSYEQYF
TRBV5-5	TRBJ2-7	.	CASSLNWSYEQYF
TRBV28	TRBJ2-5	few	CASTLVGGGEDTQYF
TRBV10-3	TRBJ1-6	.	CATAKDRENSPLHF
TRBV6-5	TRBJ1-2	.	CASSPWGGNYGYTF
TRBV13	TRBJ2-7	.	CATQERGAYEQYF
TRBV4-2	TRBJ1-3	few	CASSQETGNTIYF
TRBV11-2	TRBJ1-5	.	CASSRGPNQPQHF
TRBV5-1	TRBJ2-2	.	CASPLGVSAGELFF
TRBV7-9	TRBJ1-6	.	CASSFGTGDSPLHF
TRBV27	TRBJ1-1	.	CASRPTPYTEAFF
TRBV7-6	TRBJ2-1	.	CASSLETSGARIYNEQFF
TRBV6-6	TRBJ2-5	.	CASSWSAGNPETQYF
TRBV7-6	TRBJ2-1	once	CASSREAGSYNEQFF
TRBV4-1	TRBJ2-7	.	CASSLSTGGGYEQYF
TRBV2	TRBJ2-4	.	CASSENRLHKNIQYF
TRBV4-2	TRBJ2-1	few	CASSQDGGIPYNEQFF
TRBV19	TRBJ2-1	.	CASTGDYNEQFF
TRBV19	TRBJ2-7	.	CASSLTASYEQYF
TRBV16	TRBJ2-7	few	CASSQGTDSYEQYF
TRBV4-1	TRBJ2-5	.	CASSQLAGGAETQYF
TRBV2	TRBJ1-5	.	CASSEVAGANQPQHF
TRBV18	TRBJ2-3	.	CASSPIGGGDTDTQYF
TRBV3-1/TRBV3-2	TRBJ2-7	.	CASSQWGDEQYF
TRBV7-8	TRBJ2-3	.	CASSLEIDRDTQYF
TRBV7-3	TRBJ2-2	.	CASSPNTGELFF
TRBV29-1	TRBJ2-7	few	CSAENRGPYEQYF
TRBV11-2	TRBJ2-3	.	CASSAAGATDTQYF
TRBV9	TRBJ2-3	.	CASSVAGGGDTQYF
TRBV11-3	TRBJ2-3	.	CASSSGTTDTQYF
TRBV5-1	TRBJ2-3	.	CASSGSGLAGMNTQYF
TRBV7-9	TRBJ2-7	.	CASSRDAYEQYF
TRBV27	TRBJ2-7	.	CASSFGPSYEQYF
TRBV6-5	TRBJ1-2	.	CASSSTGDGYTF
TRBV7-9	TRBJ2-1	.	CASSLSWRGNEQFF
TRBV7-2	TRBJ1-2	.	CASSQRSFLGNGYTF
TRBV9	TRBJ1-3	.	CASSVEGSSGNTIYF
TRBV7-2	TRBJ2-1	.	CASSLEGGGARNEQFF
TRBV27	TRBJ2-1	.	CASRGSSYNEQFF
TRBV6-5	TRBJ2-2	.	CASRKTGDTGELFF
TRBV28	TRBJ2-1	.	CASSFVGLALTNEQFF